The entry that follows covers one T cell receptor (beta chain) sequence. The antigen remains unidentified. The record originates from a study of OX40 agonist ivuxolimab in advanced cancers. Study-wide context: Past anti-PD-1, anti-PD-L1 or anti-CTLA-4 therapy was accepted, and 40% had received some.

Overall study findings and caveats: Fewer expanded clones were found on average in CD4+ than in CD8+ T cells.

Germline V gene lookup returns CDR1 SGHTA and CDR2 FQGTGA. V dropped 4 bases and J dropped 0 bases, with 10 bases sitting between them. CDR3 length equals 15 residues. Any history of autoimmune disease or systemic immunosuppression disqualified patients. Using immunoSEQ multiplex PCR, the repertoire was profiled, and TCRdb retains in-frame clones only, with some absent. The table shows about 63,000 clones, with about nine tenths occurring only once. The input for sequencing was CD4+ or CD8+ T cells sorted from blood, taken in a trial of the OX40 agonist ivuxolimab. The rearrangement uses TRBV7-3 and TRBJ2-1, with D perhaps TRBD2 (6 bases). The sequence was obtained from an adult with an advanced solid tumor such as melanoma, head and neck, liver or kidney cancer. Written as DNA, the CDR3 is TGTGCCAGCAGCTCTCAGACTAGCTCCTACAATGAGCAGTTCTTC. It codes for CASSSQTSSYNEQFF. The full variable domain, completed using reference TRBV7-3 and TRBJ2-1, is GAGVSQTPSNKVTEKGKYVELRCDPISGHTALYWYRQSLGQGPEFLIYFQGTGAADDSGLPNDRFFAVRPEGSVSTLKIQRTERGDSAVYLCASSSQTSSYNEQFFGPGTRLTVL.